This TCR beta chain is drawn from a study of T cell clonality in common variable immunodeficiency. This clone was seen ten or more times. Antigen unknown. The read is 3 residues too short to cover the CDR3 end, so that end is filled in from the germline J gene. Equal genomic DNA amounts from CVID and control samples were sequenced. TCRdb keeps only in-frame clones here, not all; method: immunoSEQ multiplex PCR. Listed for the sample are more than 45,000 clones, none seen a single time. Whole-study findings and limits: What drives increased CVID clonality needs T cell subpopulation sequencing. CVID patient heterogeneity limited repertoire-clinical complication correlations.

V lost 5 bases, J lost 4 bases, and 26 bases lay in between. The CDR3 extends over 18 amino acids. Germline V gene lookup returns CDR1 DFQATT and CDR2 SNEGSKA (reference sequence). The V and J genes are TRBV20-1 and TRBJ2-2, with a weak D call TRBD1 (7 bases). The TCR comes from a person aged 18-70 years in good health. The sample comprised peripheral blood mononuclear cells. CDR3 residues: CSAVIGPSRGVATGELFF. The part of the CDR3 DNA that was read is TGCAGTGCTGTCATCGGGCCTAGCAGGGGGGTTGCCACCGGGGAG.